A single sample gave rise to the 26 T cell receptor beta chains below, sequenced in a study of CD8 T cells in ankylosing spondylitis. Notes on the study in general: Characteristic of ankylosing spondylitis blood, it appeared, was a TCR beta motif comprising 7 to 9 highly homologous variants.

These receptors have no known antigen. In TCRdb, the 5' RACE reads were re-called with MiXCR into one record per CDR3 protein. The sample contains 650,000 to 800,000 distinct CDR3 sequences, 19% of which appear only once. The specimen was blood, either unsorted or a sorted T cell fraction (not recorded which). These receptors came from a male donor with ankylosing spondylitis.

This clonotype was seen a few times. The chain joins TRBV7-2 to TRBJ2-3; 7 nucleotides agree with TRBD2. Losses at the gene ends were 5 bases for V and 2 bases for J; bases not matched to a gene: 13. Per germline, CDR1 SGHTA and CDR2 FQGNSA. The CDR3 covers 17 residues. CDR3 in DNA: TGTGCCAGCAGCCGAGTCGGTTCTAGCGGCTACACAGATACGCAGTATTTT. It codes for CASSRVGSSGYTDTQYF.

This chain connects TRBV10-3 to TRBJ2-1, with D perhaps matching TRBD1 (5 bases). Germline CDR1 and CDR2: ENHRY and SYGVKD. Deletions cut 0 bases from V and 2 bases from J, with 11 bases between. The CDR3 has 16 amino acids. The CDR3 DNA reads TGTGCCATCAGTGAGTCGAAGGGGTCTGCCTACAATGAGCAGTTCTTC. The encoded protein is CAISESKGSAYNEQFF.

This rearrangement joins TRBV30 to TRBJ1-1; D is unresolved. Germline V CDR1 and CDR2: GTSNPN, SVGIG (reference sequence). V lost 0 bases to trimming and J lost 3 bases, with 11 bases between them. This CDR3 is built from 14 residues. The CDR3 here is CAWSVGGSDTEAFF. CDR3 nucleotides: TGTGCCTGGAGTGTTGGAGGGAGTGACACTGAAGCTTTCTTT.

The chain employs TRBV7-9 and TRBJ2-1, with TRBD2 matching 7 bases. This CDR3 region has 14 residues. Unmatched junction bases numbered 8, after V lost 3 bases and J lost 9 bases. CDR1 SEHNR and CDR2 FQNEAQ come from the germline V gene (reference sequence). CDR3 protein: CASSFPRGGLEQFF. The CDR3 region has the DNA TGTGCCAGCAGCTTTCCTCGGGGAGGGCTTGAGCAGTTCTTC.

The chain recombines TRBV5-1 with TRBJ2-1; TRBD1 matches 11 bases. Looked up from germline, CDR1 is SGHRS and CDR2 is YFSETQ. The CDR3 extends over 15 amino acids. Germline trimming cut 4 bases from V and 6 bases from J; bases unmatched to any gene: 6. The CDR3 here is CASSMTGTGGNEQFF. The CDR3 DNA reads TGCGCCAGCAGCATGACCGGGACAGGGGGCAATGAGCAGTTCTTC.

The rearrangement links TRBV6-2 or TRBV6-3 to TRBJ1-4; the D is unclear. Germline assignment: CDR1 MNHEY and CDR2 SVGEGT. V dropped 8 bases and J dropped 4 bases, with 11 bases sitting between them. This CDR3 has 13 amino acids. The CDR3 sequence: CASRRRDNEKLFF. CDR3 coding DNA: TGTGCCAGCCGGAGAAGAGATAATGAAAAACTGTTTTTT.

There are a few counts of this clonotype. The rearrangement joins TRBV20-1 to TRBJ2-1, with D perhaps matching TRBD1 or TRBD2 (5 bases each). The CDR3 spans 15 residues. Trimming cost V 4 bases and J 0 bases, with 13 bases left between them. Germline CDR1 reads DFQATT; CDR2 reads SNEGSKA (reference sequence). CDR3 in DNA: TGCAGTGCTATCTTTGGGGGATCCTCCTACAATGAGCAGTTCTTC. Protein product: CSAIFGGSSYNEQFF.

The CDR3 loop reads CASSEGLAGDYTDTQYF. Written as DNA, the CDR3 is TGCGCCAGCAGCGAGGGACTAGCGGGGGACTACACAGATACGCAGTATTTT. V and J are TRBV5-1 and TRBJ2-3, with TRBD2 matching 14 bases. The germline CDR1 and CDR2 sequences are SGHRS and YFSETQ. J lost 2 bases, V lost 4 bases, and 6 bases had no gene match. This CDR3 has 17 residues.

The sample holds a few counts of this clonotype. The rearrangement links TRBV3-1 to TRBJ2-1, with a possible D match to TRBD1 (5 bases). The CDR3 consists of 15 residues. V was trimmed by 0 bases and J by 6 bases, leaving 12 bases between them. Germline values: CDR1 LGHDT, CDR2 YNNKEL (reference sequence). As DNA, the CDR3 is TGTGCCAGCAGCCAAGATGGGGCAGCGCGCAATGAGCAGTTCTTC. Encoded protein: CASSQDGAARNEQFF.

This clonotype was seen only a few times. The genes are TRBV20-1 and TRBJ2-2, with D perhaps TRBD1 or TRBD2 (5 bases each). CDR1 and CDR2 (germline): DFQATT, SNEGSKA (reference sequence). The CDR3 contains 15 residues. V lost 0 bases to trimming and J lost 4 bases, with 12 bases between them. CDR3 residues: CSARDIGGSTGELFF. CDR3 DNA: TGCAGTGCTAGAGATATTGGGGGTTCCACCGGGGAGCTGTTTTTT.

Comment on this clonotype: One end of the junction varies from germline; a read error may be responsible. The chain combines TRBV2 with TRBJ2-7, with 14 nucleotides matching TRBD2. Per germline, CDR1 SNHLY and CDR2 FYNNEI. The CDR3 contains 18 residues. CDR3 coding DNA: TGTGCCCGCAGTTTCAGGGGGGGACTAGCGGGGGTTTCCTACGAGCAGTACTTC. It codes for CARSFRGGLAGVSYEQYF.

Concerning this clonotype: No conserved phenylalanine or tryptophan ends this CDR3, so it is likely a read error. The V gene is TRBV29-1, the J gene TRBJ2-3; possibly TRBD1 for D (6 bases). Trimming shortened V by 6 bases and J by 7 bases, and 11 bases separated the two germline ends. The CDR3 is 11 residues long. From germline, CDR1 is SQVTM and CDR2 ANQGSEA. The CDR3 DNA follows: TGCAGCGTCGAACAGGGAAATACGCAGTATTGT. Translated, it gives CSVEQGNTQYC.

This chain uses TRBV28 with TRBJ1-1, with D tentatively TRBD1 (6 bases). V gave up 4 bases and J gave up 7 bases, with 13 bases separating them. CDR3 length equals 13 residues. Germline V gene data show CDR1 as MDHEN and CDR2 as SYDVKM. CDR3 DNA sequence: TGTGCCAGCAGTTCAGATACGGACAGTGAAGCTTTCTTT. It yields the protein CASSSDTDSEAFF.

There are a few counts of this clonotype. The chain employs TRBV7-2 and TRBJ2-1; no reliable D call. The V gene's germline CDR1 is SGHTA and CDR2 FQGNSA. The V end lost 2 bases, the J end lost 6 bases, and 17 bases lay between the germline ends. The CDR3 totals 16 residues. The CDR3, as DNA: TGTGCCAGCAGCTTAATACGCATCCTGGGTGGCAATGAGCAGTTCTTC. Its translation is CASSLIRILGGNEQFF.

This clonotype occurred a few times. The gene calls are TRBV6-5 and TRBJ1-1; 10 positions match TRBD1. The V gene end was trimmed by 2 bases and the J gene end by 8 bases; junction bases not matched to a gene: 2. The CDR3 loop spans 13 amino acids. Looked up from germline, CDR1 is MNHEY and CDR2 is SVGAGI. The CDR3 DNA reads as TGTGCCAGCAGTTACGACAGGGGGCGAGAAGCTTTCTTT. The encoded protein is CASSYDRGREAFF.

In DNA, the CDR3 is TGCGCCAGCAGTCCCCACCTGACAGGAAGGCCAGATACGCAGTATTTT. The encoded protein is CASSPHLTGRPDTQYF. The V and J genes are TRBV5-1 and TRBJ2-3; TRBD1 is a possible D gene (6 bases). V lost 5 bases to trimming and J lost 4 bases, with 20 bases between them. The germline V gene encodes CDR1 SGHRS and CDR2 YFSETQ. The CDR3 is 16 residues long.

The DNA for the CDR3 is TGTGCCAGCAGTGTTAGGGTGGGCGGCTACACCTTC. Translated, it gives CASSVRVGGYTF. The chain has TRBV2 and TRBJ1-2; D uncertain. Between the trimmed V and J ends, which lost 4 bases and 8 bases, there was a span of 11 bases. The CDR3 spans 12 residues. Per germline, CDR1 SNHLY and CDR2 FYNNEI.

Only a few counts were recorded for this clonotype. The chain uses TRBV11-2 and TRBJ2-3; 12 bases are a match to TRBD2. Germline trimming cut 5 bases from V and 0 bases from J; bases unmatched to any gene: 3. Germline V gives CDR1 SGHAT, CDR2 FQNNGV. The CDR3 runs to 16 residues. The DNA of the CDR3 is TGTGCCAGCAGCATTACTAGCGGGAGGAGCACAGATACGCAGTATTTT. It codes for CASSITSGRSTDTQYF.

This clonotype has only a few counts. The chain has TRBV5-5 and TRBJ1-1, with D perhaps matching TRBD1 (6 bases). V was clipped by 4 bases and J by 6 bases, with 13 bases between them. CDR3 length: 13 amino acids. Germline loops: CDR1 SGHKS, CDR2 YYEKEE (reference sequence). CDR3 nucleotides: TGTGCCAGCAGCATGACACCAGGGGCTGAAGCTTTCTTT. Protein product: CASSMTPGAEAFF. Drawing the rest from reference TRBV5-5 and TRBJ1-1, the complete variable domain is DAGVTQSPTHLIKTRGQQVTLRCSPISGHKSVSWYQQVLGQGPQFIFQYYEKEERGRGNFPDRFSARQFPNYSSELNVNALLLGDSALYLCASSMTPGAEAFFGQGTRLTVV.

J is TRBJ2-7 and V is TRBV15; 7 bases line up with TRBD1. CDR1 LNHNV and CDR2 YYDKDF come from the germline V gene (reference sequence). CDR3 size: 18 residues. The J segment lost 2 bases and the V segment lost 1 base, leaving 14 bases of the junction unmatched. CDR3 protein: CATSRAPDGDSLPYEQYF. In DNA form, the CDR3 reads TGTGCCACCAGCAGAGCCCCGGACGGGGACAGCTTGCCCTACGAGCAGTACTTC.

This clonotype was seen more than once but under ten times. This chain joins TRBV9 and TRBJ2-3; D call uncertain. The germline CDR1 and CDR2 sequences are SGDLS and YYNGEE. This CDR3 contains 13 residues. Trimming stripped 2 bases from V and 6 bases from J, with 10 bases between. Written as DNA, the CDR3 is TGTGCCAGCAGCGTCCAATATGGGGATACGCAGTATTTT. Its translation: CASSVQYGDTQYF.

This clonotype has just a few counts. The V and J genes are TRBV29-1 and TRBJ1-2, with D perhaps matching TRBD1 (5 bases). V lost 0 bases and J 2 bases, leaving 13 bases between the germline ends. In germline, CDR1 is SQVTM, CDR2 ANQGSEA. The CDR3 covers 15 residues. CDR3 in amino acids: CSVEEQDILNYGYTF. CDR3 in DNA: TGCAGCGTTGAAGAACAGGACATACTCAACTATGGCTACACCTTC.

This clonotype came up a few times. The DNA of the CDR3 is TGTGCCAGCAGCTCCCCGCGTACAGGGGGCTCCTACGAGCAGTACTTC. Translation: CASSSPRTGGSYEQYF. The chain combines TRBV12-3 or TRBV12-4 with TRBJ2-7, with 8 positions matching TRBD1. The CDR3 has 16 residues. Trimming cost V 6 bases and J 0 bases; bases outside gene matches: 10.

V usage is TRBV5-4 and J usage is TRBJ2-3, with TRBD1 matching over 9 bases. After removal of 1 base from V and 0 bases from J, the junction contained 6 bases not matched to a gene. The CDR3 extends over 17 amino acids. Germline loops: CDR1 SGHNT, CDR2 YYREEE (reference sequence). The CDR3 is CASSLWDRVPSTDTQYF. CDR3 coding DNA: TGTGCCAGCAGCTTGTGGGACAGGGTGCCCAGCACAGATACGCAGTATTTT.

The gene calls are TRBV5-1 and TRBJ1-1, with D uncertain. The CDR3 loop spans 12 amino acids. Germline V gene sequence: CDR1 SGHRS, CDR2 YFSETQ. V dropped 3 bases and J dropped 6 bases, with 9 bases sitting between them. Here the CDR3 reads CASSYDGAEAFF. The CDR3 bases are TGCGCCAGCAGCTATGACGGCGCTGAAGCTTTCTTT.

This clonotype was counted a few times. The chain is built from TRBV30 and TRBJ1-1; D unclear. With 2 bases removed from V and 2 bases from J, the gap between germline ends came to 6 bases. The CDR3 runs to 12 residues. In germline, CDR1 is GTSNPN, CDR2 SVGIG (reference sequence). In nucleotides, the CDR3 is TGTGCCTGGAGTATTTCAAACACTGAAGCTTTCTTT. Translated, it gives CAWSISNTEAFF.